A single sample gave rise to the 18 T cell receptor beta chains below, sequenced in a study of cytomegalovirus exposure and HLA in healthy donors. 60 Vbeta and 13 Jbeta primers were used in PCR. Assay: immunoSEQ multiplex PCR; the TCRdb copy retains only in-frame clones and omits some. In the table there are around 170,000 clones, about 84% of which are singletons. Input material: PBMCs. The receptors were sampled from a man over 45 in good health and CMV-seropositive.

CDR3 residues: CASRLAGVLTDTQYF. Written as DNA, the CDR3 is TGTGCCTCAAGACTAGCGGGGGTTCTCACAGATACGCAGTATTTT. This chain uses TRBV30 with TRBJ2-3; 12 positions agree with TRBD2. This CDR3 has 15 residues. Trimming took 7 bases from V and 2 from J; bases not matched to a gene: 7. CDR1 and CDR2 (germline): GTSNPN, SVGIG (reference sequence).

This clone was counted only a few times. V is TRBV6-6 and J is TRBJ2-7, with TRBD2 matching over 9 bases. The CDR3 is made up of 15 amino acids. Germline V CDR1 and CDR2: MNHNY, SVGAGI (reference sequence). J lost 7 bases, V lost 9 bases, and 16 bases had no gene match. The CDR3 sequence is CASQGVLAGTWEQYF. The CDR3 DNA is TGTGCCAGTCAAGGGGTTCTAGCGGGAACGTGGGAGCAGTACTTC.

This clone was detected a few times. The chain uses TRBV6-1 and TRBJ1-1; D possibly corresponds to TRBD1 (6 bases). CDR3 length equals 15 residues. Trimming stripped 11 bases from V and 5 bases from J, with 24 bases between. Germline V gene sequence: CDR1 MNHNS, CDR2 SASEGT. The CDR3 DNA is TGTGCCCTCAGCAAAAGGGGACAAACGGGGACTGAAGCTTTCTTT. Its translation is CALSKRGQTGTEAFF.

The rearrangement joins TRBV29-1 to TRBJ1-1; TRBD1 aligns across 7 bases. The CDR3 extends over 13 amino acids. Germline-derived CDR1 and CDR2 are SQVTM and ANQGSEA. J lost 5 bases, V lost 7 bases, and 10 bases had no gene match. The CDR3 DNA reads TGCAGCGGCCGGTCAGGGGGGCGGACTGAAGCTTTCTTT. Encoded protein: CSGRSGGRTEAFF. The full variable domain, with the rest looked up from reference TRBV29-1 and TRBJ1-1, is SAVISQKPSRDICQRGTSLTIQCQVDSQVTMMFWYRQQPGQSLTLIATANQGSEATYESGFVIDKFPISRPNLTFSTLTVSNMSPEDSSIYLCSGRSGGRTEAFFGQGTRLTVV.

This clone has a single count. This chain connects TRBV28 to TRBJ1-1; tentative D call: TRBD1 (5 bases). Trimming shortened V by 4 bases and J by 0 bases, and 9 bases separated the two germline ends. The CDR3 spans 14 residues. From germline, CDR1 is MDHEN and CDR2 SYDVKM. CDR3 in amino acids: CASSWGRMNTEAFF. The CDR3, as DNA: TGTGCCAGCAGTTGGGGGAGGATGAACACTGAAGCTTTCTTT.

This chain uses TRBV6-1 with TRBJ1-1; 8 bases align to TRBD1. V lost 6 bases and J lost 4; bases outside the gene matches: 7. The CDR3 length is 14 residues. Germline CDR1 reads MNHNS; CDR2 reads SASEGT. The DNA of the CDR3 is TGTGCCAGCAGATATACAGGGGGAGGCACTGAAGCTTTCTTT. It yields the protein CASRYTGGGTEAFF.

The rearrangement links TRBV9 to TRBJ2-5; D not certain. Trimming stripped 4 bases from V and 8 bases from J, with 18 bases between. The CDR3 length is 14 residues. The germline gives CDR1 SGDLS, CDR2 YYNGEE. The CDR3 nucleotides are TGTGCCAGCAGCTCCCCCGTGGAGAAGAGAACCCAGTACTTC. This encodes CASSSPVEKRTQYF.

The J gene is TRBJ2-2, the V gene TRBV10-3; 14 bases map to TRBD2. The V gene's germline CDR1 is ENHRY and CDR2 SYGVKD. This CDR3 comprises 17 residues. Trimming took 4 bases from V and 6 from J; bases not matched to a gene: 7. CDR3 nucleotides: TGTGCCATCAGTGTTGGAGGACTAGCGGGGGGTTCCGGGGAGCTGTTTTTT. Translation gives CAISVGGLAGGSGELFF.

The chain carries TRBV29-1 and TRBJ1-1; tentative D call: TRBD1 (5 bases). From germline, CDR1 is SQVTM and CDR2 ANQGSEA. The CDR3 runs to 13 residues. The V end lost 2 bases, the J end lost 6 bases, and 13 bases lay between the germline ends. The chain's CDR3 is CSVERGRGAEAFF. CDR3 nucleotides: TGCAGCGTTGAAAGGGGACGGGGGGCTGAAGCTTTCTTT.

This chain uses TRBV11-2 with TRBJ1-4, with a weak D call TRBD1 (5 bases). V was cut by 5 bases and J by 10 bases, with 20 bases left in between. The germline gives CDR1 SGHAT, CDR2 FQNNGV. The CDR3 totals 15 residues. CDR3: CASSQSSLGGGKLFF. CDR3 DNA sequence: TGTGCCAGCAGCCAATCTTCGCTCGGGGGTGGAAAACTGTTTTTT.

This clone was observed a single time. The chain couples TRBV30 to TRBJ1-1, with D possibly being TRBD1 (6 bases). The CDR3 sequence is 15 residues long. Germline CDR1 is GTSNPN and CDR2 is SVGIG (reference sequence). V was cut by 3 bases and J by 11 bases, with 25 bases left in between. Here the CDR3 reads CAWSASGTPAREAFF. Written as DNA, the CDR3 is TGTGCCTGGAGCGCGTCCGGGACACCGGCCCGCGAGGCTTTCTTT.

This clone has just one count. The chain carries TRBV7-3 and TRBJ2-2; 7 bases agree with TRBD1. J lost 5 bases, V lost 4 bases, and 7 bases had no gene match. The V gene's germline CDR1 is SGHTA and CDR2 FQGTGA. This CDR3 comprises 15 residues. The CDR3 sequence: CASSSHSTGTGELFF. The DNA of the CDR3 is TGTGCCAGCAGCTCTCATTCGACAGGGACCGGGGAGCTGTTTTTT.

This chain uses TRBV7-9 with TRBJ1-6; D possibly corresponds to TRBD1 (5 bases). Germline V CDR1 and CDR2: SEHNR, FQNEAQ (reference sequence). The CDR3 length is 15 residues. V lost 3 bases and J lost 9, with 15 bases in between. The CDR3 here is CASSFWDGEASPLHF. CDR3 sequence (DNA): TGTGCCAGCAGCTTTTGGGACGGGGAGGCTTCACCCCTCCACTTT.

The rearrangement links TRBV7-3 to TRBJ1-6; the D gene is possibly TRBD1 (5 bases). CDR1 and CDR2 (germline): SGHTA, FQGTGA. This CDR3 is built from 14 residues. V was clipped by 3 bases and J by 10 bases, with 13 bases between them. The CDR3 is CASSLGRAKSPLHF. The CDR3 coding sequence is TGTGCCAGCAGCTTGGGCAGGGCGAAATCACCCCTCCACTTT.

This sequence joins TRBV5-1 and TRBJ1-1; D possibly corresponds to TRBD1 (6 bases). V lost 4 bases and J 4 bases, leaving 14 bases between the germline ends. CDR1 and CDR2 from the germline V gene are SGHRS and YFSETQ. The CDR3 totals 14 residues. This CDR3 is CASSIPGAGTEAFF. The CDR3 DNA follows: TGCGCCAGCAGCATCCCAGGGGCTGGCACTGAAGCTTTCTTT.

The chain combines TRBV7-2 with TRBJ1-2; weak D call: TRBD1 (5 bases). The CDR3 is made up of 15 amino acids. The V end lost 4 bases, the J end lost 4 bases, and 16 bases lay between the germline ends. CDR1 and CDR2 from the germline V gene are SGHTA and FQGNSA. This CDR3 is CASSSGAGGGYGYTF. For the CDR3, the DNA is TGTGCCAGCAGCTCTGGGGCGGGGGGGGGCTATGGCTACACCTTC.

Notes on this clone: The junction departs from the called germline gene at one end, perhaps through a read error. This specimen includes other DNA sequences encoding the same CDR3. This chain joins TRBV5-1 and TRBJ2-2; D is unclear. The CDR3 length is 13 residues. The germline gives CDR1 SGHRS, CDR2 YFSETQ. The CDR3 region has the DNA TGCGCCAGCAACTCCGGGTTAACCGGAGAGCTGTTTTTT. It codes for CASNSGLTGELFF.

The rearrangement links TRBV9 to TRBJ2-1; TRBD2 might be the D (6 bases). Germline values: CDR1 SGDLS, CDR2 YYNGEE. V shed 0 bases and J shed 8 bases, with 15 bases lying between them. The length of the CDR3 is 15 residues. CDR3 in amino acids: CASSVALGTPYEQFF. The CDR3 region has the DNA TGTGCCAGCAGCGTAGCTTTGGGGACTCCGTATGAGCAGTTCTTC.